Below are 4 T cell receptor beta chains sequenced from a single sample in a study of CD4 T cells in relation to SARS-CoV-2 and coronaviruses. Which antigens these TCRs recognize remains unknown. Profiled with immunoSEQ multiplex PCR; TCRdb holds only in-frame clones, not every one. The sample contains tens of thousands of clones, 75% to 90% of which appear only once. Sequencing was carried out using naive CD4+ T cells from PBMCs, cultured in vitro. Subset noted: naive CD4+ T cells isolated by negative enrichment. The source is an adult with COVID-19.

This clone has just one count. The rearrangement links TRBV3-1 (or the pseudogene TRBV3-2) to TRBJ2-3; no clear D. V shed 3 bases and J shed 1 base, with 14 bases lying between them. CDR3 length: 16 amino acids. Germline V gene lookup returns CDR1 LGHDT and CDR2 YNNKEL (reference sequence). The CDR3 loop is CASSHPSQTGTDTQYF. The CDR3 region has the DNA TGTGCCAGCAGCCATCCCTCCCAGACTGGCACAGATACGCAGTATTTT.

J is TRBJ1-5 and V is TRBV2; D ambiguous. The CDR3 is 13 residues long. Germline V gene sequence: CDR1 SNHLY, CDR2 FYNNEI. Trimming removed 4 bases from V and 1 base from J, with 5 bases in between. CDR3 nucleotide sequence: TGTGCCAGCAGTGTACCCAGCAATCAGCCCCAGCATTTT. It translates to CASSVPSNQPQHF.

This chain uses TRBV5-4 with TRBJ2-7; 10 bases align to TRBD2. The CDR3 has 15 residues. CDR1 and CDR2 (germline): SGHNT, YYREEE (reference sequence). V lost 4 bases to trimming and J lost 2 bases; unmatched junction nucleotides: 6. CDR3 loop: CASSQGLAEAYEQYF. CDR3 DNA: TGTGCCAGCAGCCAAGGACTAGCGGAAGCCTACGAGCAGTACTTC. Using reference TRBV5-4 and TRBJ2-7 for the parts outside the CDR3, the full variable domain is ETGVTQSPTHLIKTRGQQVTLRCSSQSGHNTVSWYQQALGQGPQFIFQYYREEENGRGNFPPRFSGLQFPNYSSELNVNALELDDSALYLCASSQGLAEAYEQYFGPGTRLTVT.

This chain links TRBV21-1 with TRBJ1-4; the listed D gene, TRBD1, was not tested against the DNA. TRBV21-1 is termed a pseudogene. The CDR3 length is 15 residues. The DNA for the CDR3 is TGTGCCAGCAGCGCGAAGGGACACTGTAATGAAAAACTGTTTTTT. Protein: CASSAKGHCNEKLFF.